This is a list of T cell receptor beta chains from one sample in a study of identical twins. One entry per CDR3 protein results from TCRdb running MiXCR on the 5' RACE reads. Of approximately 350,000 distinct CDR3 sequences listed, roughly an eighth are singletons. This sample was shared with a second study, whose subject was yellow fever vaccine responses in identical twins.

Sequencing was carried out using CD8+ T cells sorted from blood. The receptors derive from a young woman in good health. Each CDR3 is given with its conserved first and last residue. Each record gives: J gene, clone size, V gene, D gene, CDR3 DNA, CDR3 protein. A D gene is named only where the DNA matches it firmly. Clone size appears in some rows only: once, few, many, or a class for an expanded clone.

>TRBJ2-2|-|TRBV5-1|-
TGCGCCAGCAGCTTGTCGGAGGGGGGCGAGGACACCGGGGAGCTGTTTTTT
CASSLSEGGEDTGELFF
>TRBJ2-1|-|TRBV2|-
TGTGCCACTGATCGCGGACTAAACTACAATGAGCAGTTCTTC
CATDRGLNYNEQFF
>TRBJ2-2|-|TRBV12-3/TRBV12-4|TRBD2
TGTGCCAGCAGAAGGCCGGGGGGGCCCCCCGGGGAGCTGTTTTTT
CASRRPGGPPGELFF
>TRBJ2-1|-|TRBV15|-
TGTGCCACCAGCAGAGATTTGGACAATGAGCAGTTCTTC
CATSRDLDNEQFF
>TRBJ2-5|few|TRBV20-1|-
TGCAGTGCTAGAATACTTAGCAGGGGAGAGACCCAGTACTTC
CSARILSRGETQYF
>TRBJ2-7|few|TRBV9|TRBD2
TGTGCCAGCAGCATAACTAGCGGGGGGCTCTACGAGCAGTACTTC
CASSITSGGLYEQYF
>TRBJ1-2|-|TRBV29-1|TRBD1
TGCAGCGTTGAAGACCTCCCGACAGGGGACTATGGCTACACCTTC
CSVEDLPTGDYGYTF
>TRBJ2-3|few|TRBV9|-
TGTGCCAGCAGTGCTAGTGGGGATACGCAGTATTTT
CASSASGDTQYF
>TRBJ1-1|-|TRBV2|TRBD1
TGTGCCAGCTATAGGGGCAGGGGGCTGAACACTGAAGCTTTCTTT
CASYRGRGLNTEAFF
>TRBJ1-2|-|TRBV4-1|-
TGCGCCAGCAGCCAAGATCCGGGGGCGGTCTATGGCTACACCTTC
CASSQDPGAVYGYTF
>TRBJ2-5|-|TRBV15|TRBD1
TGTGCCACCAGCAGAGCTAGGACAGGGTTCGAGACCCAGTACTTC
CATSRARTGFETQYF
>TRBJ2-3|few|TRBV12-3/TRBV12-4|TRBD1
TGTGCCAGCAGTCCCCGGGACAGGGAACAGGCGCAGTATTTT
CASSPRDREQAQYF
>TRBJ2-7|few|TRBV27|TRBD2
TGTGCCAGCAGTTCAGGACTAGCGGGGGTAACCTACGAGCAGTACTTC
CASSSGLAGVTYEQYF
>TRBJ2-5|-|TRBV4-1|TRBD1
TGCGCCAGCAGCCTACGGACAGGGCAAGGGGAAGAGACCCAGTACTTC
CASSLRTGQGEETQYF
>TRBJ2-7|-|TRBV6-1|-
TGTGCCAGCAAGGTCCCGGAGTCCTACGAGCAGTACTTC
CASKVPESYEQYF